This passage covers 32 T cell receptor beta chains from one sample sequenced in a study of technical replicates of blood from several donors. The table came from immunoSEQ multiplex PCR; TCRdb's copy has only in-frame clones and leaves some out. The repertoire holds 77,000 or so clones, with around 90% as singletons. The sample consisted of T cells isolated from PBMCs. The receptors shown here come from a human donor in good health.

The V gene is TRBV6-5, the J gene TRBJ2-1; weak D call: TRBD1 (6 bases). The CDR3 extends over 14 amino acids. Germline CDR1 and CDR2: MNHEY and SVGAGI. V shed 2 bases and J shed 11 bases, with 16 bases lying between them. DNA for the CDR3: TGTGCCAGCAGTTACACAGGGACGGCCCCTAAGCAGTTCTTC. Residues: CASSYTGTAPKQFF.

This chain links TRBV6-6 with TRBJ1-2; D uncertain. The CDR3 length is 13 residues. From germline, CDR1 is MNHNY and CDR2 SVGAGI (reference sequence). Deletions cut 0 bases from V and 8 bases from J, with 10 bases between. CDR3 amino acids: CASSYSAGGGYTF. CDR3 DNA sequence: TGTGCCAGCAGTTACTCTGCAGGTGGGGGCTACACCTTC.

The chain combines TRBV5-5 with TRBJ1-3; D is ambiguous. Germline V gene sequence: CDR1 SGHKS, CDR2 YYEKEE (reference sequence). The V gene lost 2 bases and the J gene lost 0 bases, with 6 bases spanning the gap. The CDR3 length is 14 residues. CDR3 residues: CASSLPGSGNTIYF. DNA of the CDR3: TGTGCCAGCAGCTTACCCGGCTCTGGAAACACCATATATTTT.

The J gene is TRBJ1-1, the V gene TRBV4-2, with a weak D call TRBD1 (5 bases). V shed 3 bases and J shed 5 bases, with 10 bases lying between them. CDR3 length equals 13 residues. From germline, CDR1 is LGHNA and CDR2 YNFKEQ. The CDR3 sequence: CASSHQTATEAFF. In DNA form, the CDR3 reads TGTGCCAGCAGCCACCAGACAGCAACTGAAGCTTTCTTT.

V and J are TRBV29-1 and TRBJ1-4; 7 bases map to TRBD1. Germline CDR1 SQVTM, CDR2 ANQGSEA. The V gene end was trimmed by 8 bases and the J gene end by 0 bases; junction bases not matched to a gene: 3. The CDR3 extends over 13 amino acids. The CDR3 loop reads CSTQGATNEKLFF. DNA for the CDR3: TGCAGCACCCAGGGGGCAACTAATGAAAAACTGTTTTTT.

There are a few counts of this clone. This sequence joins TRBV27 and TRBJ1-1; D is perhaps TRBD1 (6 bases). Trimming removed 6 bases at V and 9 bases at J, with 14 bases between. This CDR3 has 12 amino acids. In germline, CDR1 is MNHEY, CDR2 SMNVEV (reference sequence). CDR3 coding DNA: TGTGCCAGCAGCAGTACAGGGTCCCAAGCTTTCTTT. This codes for CASSSTGSQAFF.

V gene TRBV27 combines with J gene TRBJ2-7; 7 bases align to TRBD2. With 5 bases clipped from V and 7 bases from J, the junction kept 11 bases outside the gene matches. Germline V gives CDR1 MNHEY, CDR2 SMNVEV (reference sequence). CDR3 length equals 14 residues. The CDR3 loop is CASSVAGRVEEQYF. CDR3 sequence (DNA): TGTGCCAGCAGTGTCGCAGGGAGGGTCGAAGAGCAGTACTTC.

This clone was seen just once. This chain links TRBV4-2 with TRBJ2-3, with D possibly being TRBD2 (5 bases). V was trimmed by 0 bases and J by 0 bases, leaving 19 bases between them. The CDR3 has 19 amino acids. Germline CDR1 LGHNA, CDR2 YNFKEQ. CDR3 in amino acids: CASSQDLGGSGHSTDTQYF. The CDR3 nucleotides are TGTGCCAGCAGCCAAGATCTCGGCGGCAGCGGCCATAGCACAGATACGCAGTATTTT.

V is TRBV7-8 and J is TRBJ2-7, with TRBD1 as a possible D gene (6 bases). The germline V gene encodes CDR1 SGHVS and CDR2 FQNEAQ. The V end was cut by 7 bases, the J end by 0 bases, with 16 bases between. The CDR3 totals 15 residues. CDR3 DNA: TGTGCCAGCATCTCTCTACAGGGCCGCTCCTACGAGCAGTACTTC. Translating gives CASISLQGRSYEQYF.

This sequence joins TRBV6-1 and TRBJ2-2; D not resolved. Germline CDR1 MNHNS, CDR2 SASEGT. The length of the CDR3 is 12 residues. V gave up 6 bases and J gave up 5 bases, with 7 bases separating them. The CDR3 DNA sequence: TGTGCCAGCAGCCAGGTAACCGGGGAGCTGTTTTTT. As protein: CASSQVTGELFF.

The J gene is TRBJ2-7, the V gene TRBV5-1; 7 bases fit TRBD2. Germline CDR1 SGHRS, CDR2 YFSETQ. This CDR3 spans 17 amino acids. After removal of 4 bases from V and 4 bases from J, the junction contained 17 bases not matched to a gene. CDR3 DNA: TGCGCCAGCAGCGAGACGGGCAACAGACACGGGGGGTACGAGCAGTACTTC. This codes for CASSETGNRHGGYEQYF.

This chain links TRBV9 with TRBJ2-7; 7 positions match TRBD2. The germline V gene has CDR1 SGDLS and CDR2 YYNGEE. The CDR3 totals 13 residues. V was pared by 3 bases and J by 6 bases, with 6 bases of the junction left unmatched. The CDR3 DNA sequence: TGTGCCAGCAGCGGTGGGGGGGGTTCCGAGCAGTACTTC. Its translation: CASSGGGGSEQYF.

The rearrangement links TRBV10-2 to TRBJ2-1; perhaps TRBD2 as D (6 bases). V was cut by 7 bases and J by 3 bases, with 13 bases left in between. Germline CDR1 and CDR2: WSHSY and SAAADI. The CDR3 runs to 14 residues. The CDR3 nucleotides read TGCGCCAGCAAGACAGCGGGTGACTACAATGAGCAGTTCTTC. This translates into CASKTAGDYNEQFF.

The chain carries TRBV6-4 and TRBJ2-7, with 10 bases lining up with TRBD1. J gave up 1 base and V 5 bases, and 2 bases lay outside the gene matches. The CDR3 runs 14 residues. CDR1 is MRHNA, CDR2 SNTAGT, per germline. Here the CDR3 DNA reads TGTGCCAGCAGTCCGGGACAGGGGTCCTACGAGCAGTACTTC. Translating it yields CASSPGQGSYEQYF.

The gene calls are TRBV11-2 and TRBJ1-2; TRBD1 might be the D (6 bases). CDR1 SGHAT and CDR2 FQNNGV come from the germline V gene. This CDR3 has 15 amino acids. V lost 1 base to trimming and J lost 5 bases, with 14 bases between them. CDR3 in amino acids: CASSLGQALGYGYTF. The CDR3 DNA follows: TGTGCCAGCAGCTTAGGACAGGCCTTGGGGTATGGCTACACCTTC.

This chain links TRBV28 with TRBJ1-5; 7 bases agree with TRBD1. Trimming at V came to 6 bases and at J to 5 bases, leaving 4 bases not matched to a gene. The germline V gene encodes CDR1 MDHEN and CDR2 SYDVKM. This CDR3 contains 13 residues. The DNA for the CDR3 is TGTGCCAGCAGCGTTGACAGGGATCAGCCCCAGCATTTT. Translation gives CASSVDRDQPQHF.

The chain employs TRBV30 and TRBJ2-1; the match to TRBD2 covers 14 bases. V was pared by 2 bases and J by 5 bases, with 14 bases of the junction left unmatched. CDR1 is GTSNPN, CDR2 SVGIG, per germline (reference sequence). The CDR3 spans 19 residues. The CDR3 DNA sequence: TGTGCCTGGAGTCGAGGACTAGCGGGAGGTACGATCAGCCACAATGAGCAGTTCTTC. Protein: CAWSRGLAGGTISHNEQFF.

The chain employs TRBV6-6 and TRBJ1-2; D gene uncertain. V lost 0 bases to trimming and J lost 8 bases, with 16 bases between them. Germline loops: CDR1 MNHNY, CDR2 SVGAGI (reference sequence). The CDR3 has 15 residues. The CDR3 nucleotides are TGTGCCAGCAGTTACTCGGGCGGGTCTGAAAGAGGCTACACCTTC. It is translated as CASSYSGGSERGYTF.

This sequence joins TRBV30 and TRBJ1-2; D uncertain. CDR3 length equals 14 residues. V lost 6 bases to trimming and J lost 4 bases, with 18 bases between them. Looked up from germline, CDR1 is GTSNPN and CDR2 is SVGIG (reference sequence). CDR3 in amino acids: CACQIKRGSYGYTF. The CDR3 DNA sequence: TGTGCCTGCCAAATCAAACGGGGATCCTATGGCTACACCTTC.

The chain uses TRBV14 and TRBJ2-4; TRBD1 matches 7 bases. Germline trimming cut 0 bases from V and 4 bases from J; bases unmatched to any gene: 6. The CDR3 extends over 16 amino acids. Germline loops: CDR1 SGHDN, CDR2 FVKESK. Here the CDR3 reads CASSQDGWGQKNIQYF. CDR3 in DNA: TGTGCCAGCAGCCAAGATGGATGGGGACAGAAAAACATTCAGTACTTC.

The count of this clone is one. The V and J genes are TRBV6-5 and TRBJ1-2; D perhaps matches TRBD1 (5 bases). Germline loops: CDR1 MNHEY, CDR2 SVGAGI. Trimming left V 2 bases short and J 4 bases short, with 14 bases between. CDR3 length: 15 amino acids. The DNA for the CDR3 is TGTGCCAGCAGTTACGGGGGGGGAATGGTCTATGGCTACACCTTC. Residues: CASSYGGGMVYGYTF.

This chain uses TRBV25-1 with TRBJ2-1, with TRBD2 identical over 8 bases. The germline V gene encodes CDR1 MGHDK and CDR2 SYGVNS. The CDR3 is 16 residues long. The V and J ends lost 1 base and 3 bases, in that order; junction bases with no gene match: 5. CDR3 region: CASSELVAGIYNEQFF. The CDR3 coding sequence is TGTGCCAGCAGTGAATTAGTAGCGGGAATCTACAATGAGCAGTTCTTC.

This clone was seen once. This chain's CDR3 is CASSPGGGIAFF. The CDR3 region has the DNA TGTGCCAGCAGCCCCGGCGGGGGTATAGCTTTCTTT. This chain uses TRBV13 with TRBJ1-1; tentatively, D is TRBD1 (5 bases). Looked up from germline, CDR1 is PRHDT and CDR2 is FYEKMQ (reference sequence). The CDR3 consists of 12 residues. V lost 5 bases and J 10 bases, leaving 14 bases between the germline ends.

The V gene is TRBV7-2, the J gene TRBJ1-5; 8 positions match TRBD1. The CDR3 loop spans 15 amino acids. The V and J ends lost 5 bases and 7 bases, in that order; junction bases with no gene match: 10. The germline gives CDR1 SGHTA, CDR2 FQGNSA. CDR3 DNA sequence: TGTGCCAGCAGCACAACGACAGGGGTTGGGCAGCCCCAGCATTTT. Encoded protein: CASSTTTGVGQPQHF.

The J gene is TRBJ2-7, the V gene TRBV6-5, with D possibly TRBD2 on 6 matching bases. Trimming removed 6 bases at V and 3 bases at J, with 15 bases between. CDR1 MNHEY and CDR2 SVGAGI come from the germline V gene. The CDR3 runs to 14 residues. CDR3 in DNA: TGTGCCAGCAGCTGGGGGACTTCTATCTACGAGCAGTACTTC. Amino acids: CASSWGTSIYEQYF.

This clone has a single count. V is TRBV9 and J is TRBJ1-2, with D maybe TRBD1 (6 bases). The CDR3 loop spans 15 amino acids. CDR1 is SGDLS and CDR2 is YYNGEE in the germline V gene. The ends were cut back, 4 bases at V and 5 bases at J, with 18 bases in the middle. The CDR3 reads CASSPWPQGQYGYTF. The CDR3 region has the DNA TGTGCCAGCAGCCCCTGGCCTCAGGGGCAATATGGCTACACCTTC. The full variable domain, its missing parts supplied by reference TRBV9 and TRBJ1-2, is DSGVTQTPKHLITATGQRVTLRCSPRSGDLSVYWYQQSLDQGLQFLIQYYNGEERAKGNILERFSAQQFPDLHSELNLSSLELGDSALYFCASSPWPQGQYGYTFGSGTRLTVV.

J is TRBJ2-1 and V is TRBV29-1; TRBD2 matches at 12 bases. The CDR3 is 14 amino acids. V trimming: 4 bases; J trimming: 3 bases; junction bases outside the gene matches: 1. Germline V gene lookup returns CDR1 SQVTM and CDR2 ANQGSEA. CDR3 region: CSVGTSGIYNEQFF. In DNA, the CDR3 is TGCAGCGTTGGGACTAGCGGGATCTACAATGAGCAGTTCTTC.

The CDR3 loop reads CASNPGTGDEQYF. The CDR3 region has the DNA TGTGCCAGTAACCCCGGGACAGGTGACGAGCAGTACTTC. The rearrangement joins TRBV19 to TRBJ2-7, with TRBD1 matching over 8 bases. V gave up 7 bases and J gave up 5 bases; unmatched junction bases: 7. Looked up from germline, CDR1 is LNHDA and CDR2 is SQIVND (reference sequence). There are 13 residues in the CDR3.

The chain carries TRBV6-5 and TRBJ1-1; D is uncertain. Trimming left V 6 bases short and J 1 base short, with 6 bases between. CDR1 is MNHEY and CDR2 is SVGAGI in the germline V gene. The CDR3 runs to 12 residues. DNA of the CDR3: TGTGCCAGCAGACAGAGGAACACTGAAGCTTTCTTT. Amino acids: CASRQRNTEAFF.

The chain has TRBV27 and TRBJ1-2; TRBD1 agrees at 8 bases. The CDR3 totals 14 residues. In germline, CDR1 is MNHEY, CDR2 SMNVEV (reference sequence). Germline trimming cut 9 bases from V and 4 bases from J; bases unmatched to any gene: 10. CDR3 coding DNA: TGTGCCAGTCGTCAGGCAGGGGGCCTCTATGGCTACACCTTC. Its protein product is CASRQAGGLYGYTF.

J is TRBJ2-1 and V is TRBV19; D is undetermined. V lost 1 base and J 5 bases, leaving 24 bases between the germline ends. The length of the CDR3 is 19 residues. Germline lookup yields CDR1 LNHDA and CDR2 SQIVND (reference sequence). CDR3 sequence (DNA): TGTGCCAGTAGTATAGGGTTAGAGTCCACCCCCGTGCCCCACAATGAGCAGTTCTTC. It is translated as CASSIGLESTPVPHNEQFF.

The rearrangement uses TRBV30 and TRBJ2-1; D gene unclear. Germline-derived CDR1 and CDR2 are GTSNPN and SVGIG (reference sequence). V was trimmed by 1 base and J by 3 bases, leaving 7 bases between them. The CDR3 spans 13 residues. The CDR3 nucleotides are TGTGCCTGGAGTGGAACTCTCTACAATGAGCAGTTCTTC. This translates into CAWSGTLYNEQFF. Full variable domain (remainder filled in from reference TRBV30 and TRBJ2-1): SQTIHQWPATLVQPVGSPLSLECTVEGTSNPNLYWYRQAAGRGLQLLFYSVGIGQISSEVPQNLSASRPQDRQFILSSKKLLLSDSGFYLCAWSGTLYNEQFFGPGTRLTVL.